This passage covers 30 T cell receptor beta chains from one sample sequenced in a study of OX40 agonist ivuxolimab in advanced cancers. TCRdb's table, derived via immunoSEQ multiplex PCR, lists solely in-frame clones and lacks some. This sample carries tens of thousands of clones, around nine tenths of them seen once, and the ten largest clones take around 11%. This sample comprised CD4+ or CD8+ T cells sorted from blood, obtained in a trial of the OX40 agonist ivuxolimab. These receptors were obtained from an adult with an advanced solid tumor such as melanoma, head and neck, liver or kidney cancer.

This rearrangement joins TRBV9 to TRBJ2-5; 7 bases align to TRBD2. Gene TRBJ2-7 matches the end of the DNA better, so the J call may be wrong. Germline V lookup: CDR1 SGDLS, CDR2 YYNGEE. The CDR3 has 15 residues. The CDR3 nucleotides are TGTGCCAGCAGCGTCGCAGTGGGGGGGAGGTACGAGCAGTACTTC. This encodes CASSVAVGGRYEQYF.

The rearrangement uses TRBV6-1 and TRBJ2-7; D possibly corresponds to TRBD1 (6 bases). CDR3 length: 15 residues. The V end was cut by 0 bases, the J end by 2 bases, with 11 bases between. Per germline, CDR1 MNHNS and CDR2 SASEGT. The DNA of the CDR3 is TGTGCCAGCAGTGAAGCAACAGGGTACACCTACGAGCAGTACTTC. Residues: CASSEATGYTYEQYF.

The rearrangement joins TRBV9 to TRBJ2-2; D perhaps matches TRBD1 (6 bases). V was cut by 5 bases and J by 4 bases, with 9 bases left in between. The CDR3 is 13 residues long. Germline values: CDR1 SGDLS, CDR2 YYNGEE. CDR3 in amino acids: CASSPDSTGELFF. The CDR3 DNA follows: TGTGCCAGCAGTCCGGACAGCACCGGGGAGCTGTTTTTT.

This chain links TRBV9 with TRBJ2-3; no definite D call. Germline V gene data show CDR1 as SGDLS and CDR2 as YYNGEE. V gave up 1 base and J gave up 2 bases, with 8 bases separating them. CDR3 size: 14 residues. The CDR3 DNA follows: TGTGCCAGCAGCGTAAACTACTTCACAGATACGCAGTATTTT. Translation gives CASSVNYFTDTQYF.

The chain couples TRBV7-2 to TRBJ2-7; the D is unclear. The germline gives CDR1 SGHTA, CDR2 FQGNSA. V lost 2 bases, J lost 6 bases, and 14 bases lay in between. The CDR3 has 14 residues. CDR3 sequence reads: CASSLFRLGGEQYF. The CDR3 DNA reads TGTGCCAGCAGCTTATTCCGGTTAGGTGGCGAGCAGTACTTC.

V usage is TRBV25-1 and J usage is TRBJ1-1; the D is unclear. Per the germline V gene, CDR1 is MGHDK and CDR2 is SYGVNS. The CDR3 is 15 amino acids. Between the trimmed V and J ends, which lost 6 bases and 3 bases, there was a span of 17 bases. CDR3 DNA sequence: TGTGCCAGCAGAAGCGGAGGACTCCCGGACACTGAAGCTTTCTTT. Protein: CASRSGGLPDTEAFF.

The chain carries TRBV28 and TRBJ2-7, with D unclear. Germline CDR1 MDHEN, CDR2 SYDVKM. CDR3 length: 11 residues. The germline V and J ends were trimmed by 7 bases and 5 bases, with 9 bases remaining between them. CDR3 loop: CASNLADEQYF. The CDR3 DNA is TGTGCCAGCAACCTGGCCGACGAGCAGTACTTC.

This clone was recorded only once. V and J are TRBV4-3 and TRBJ2-7, with TRBD1 matching over 12 bases. Germline trimming cut 4 bases from V and 3 bases from J; bases unmatched to any gene: 10. Per germline, CDR1 LGHNA and CDR2 YSLEER. CDR3 size: 17 residues. The CDR3 DNA sequence: TGCGCCAGCAGCCCGGGACAGGGGGCGTCTAAATTCTACGAGCAGTACTTC. Translating gives CASSPGQGASKFYEQYF.

V usage is TRBV6-5 and J usage is TRBJ2-5; possibly TRBD1 or TRBD2 for D (6 bases each). V lost 2 bases, J lost 4 bases, and 17 bases lay in between. CDR1 and CDR2 (germline): MNHEY, SVGAGI. This CDR3 region has 16 residues. The CDR3 nucleotides read TGTGCCAGCAGTTACCTCGGGGGCGGAAAAGGAGAGACCCAGTACTTC. This codes for CASSYLGGGKGETQYF.

This chain connects TRBV11-2 to TRBJ2-5, with D possibly matching TRBD1 (6 bases). The CDR3 loop spans 16 amino acids. CDR1 is SGHAT, CDR2 FQNNGV, per germline. V was trimmed by 5 bases and J by 1 base, leaving 17 bases between them. CDR3 protein: CASSIGDTGIQETQYF. CDR3 in DNA: TGTGCCAGCAGCATAGGGGACACAGGGATCCAAGAGACCCAGTACTTC.

The gene calls are TRBV7-9 and TRBJ1-1, with D perhaps TRBD1 (5 bases). The V gene lost 4 bases and the J gene lost 8 bases, with 14 bases spanning the gap. The CDR3 is made up of 13 amino acids. The V gene's germline CDR1 is SEHNR and CDR2 FQNEAQ (reference sequence). The CDR3 spells CASSSPGGEEAFF. The CDR3, as DNA: TGTGCCAGCAGCTCCCCGGGGGGGGAGGAAGCTTTCTTT.

The V and J genes are TRBV4-2 and TRBJ2-7; 8 nucleotides match TRBD1. The CDR3 contains 16 residues. V lost 0 bases, J lost 0 bases, and 4 bases stayed unmatched. Germline V gene sequence: CDR1 LGHNA, CDR2 YNFKEQ. The CDR3 region has the DNA TGTGCCAGCAGCCAAGAGACAGGGGACAGCTCCTACGAGCAGTACTTC. Encoded protein: CASSQETGDSSYEQYF.

The gene calls are TRBV19 and TRBJ2-3; D may match TRBD1 or TRBD2 (7 bases each). V lost 1 base and J 2 bases, leaving 19 bases between the germline ends. The germline gives CDR1 LNHDA, CDR2 SQIVND (reference sequence). CDR3 size: 18 residues. CDR3 bases: TGTGCCAGTAGTATAGGCGCAGACAGGGCGGGGGCCACAGATACGCAGTATTTT. This translates into CASSIGADRAGATDTQYF.

The chain combines TRBV27 with TRBJ2-3, with D maybe TRBD1 (6 bases). Germline V gives CDR1 MNHEY, CDR2 SMNVEV (reference sequence). Trimming cost V 2 bases and J 2 bases, with 11 bases left between them. This CDR3 region has 15 residues. CDR3 coding DNA: TGTGCCAGCAGTTTAGCCCCAGGGGTCACAGATACGCAGTATTTT. This codes for CASSLAPGVTDTQYF.

The chain links TRBV5-8 to TRBJ1-3; the D gene is possibly TRBD1 (5 bases). Germline CDR1 and CDR2: SGHTS and YDEGEE. This CDR3 spans 16 amino acids. V lost 3 bases, J lost 2 bases, and 15 bases lay in between. The CDR3 bases are TGTGCCAGCAGCTCTCCGGGACCGCGTACTGGAAACACCATATATTTT. It encodes CASSSPGPRTGNTIYF.

This chain joins TRBV14 and TRBJ1-1; D gene ambiguous. The CDR3 is 15 residues long. The V end was cut by 3 bases, the J end by 0 bases, with 11 bases between. Germline V gives CDR1 SGHDN, CDR2 FVKESK. CDR3 in amino acids: CASSQFGGLNTEAFF. CDR3 coding DNA: TGTGCCAGCAGCCAGTTCGGCGGGTTGAACACTGAAGCTTTCTTT.

This chain links TRBV7-9 with TRBJ1-6; D is uncertain. V shed 5 bases and J shed 0 bases, with 8 bases lying between them. Germline V gene data show CDR1 as SEHNR and CDR2 as FQNEAQ (reference sequence). The length of the CDR3 is 15 residues. In nucleotides, the CDR3 is TGTGCCAGCAGCGGTCCTTCCTCCTATAATTCACCCCTCCACTTT. It codes for CASSGPSSYNSPLHF.

The chain recombines TRBV11-2 with TRBJ2-3, with 9 bases matching TRBD2. Germline CDR1 is SGHAT and CDR2 is FQNNGV. This CDR3 is 16 amino acids long. The V segment lost 5 bases and the J segment 1 base; nucleotides outside the gene matches: 7. DNA for the CDR3: TGTGCCAGCAGCCCCTTAGCGGGGGCCGGCACAGATACGCAGTATTTT. Protein sequence: CASSPLAGAGTDTQYF.

The chain joins TRBV14 to TRBJ2-3; D is unclear. Germline CDR1 reads SGHDN; CDR2 reads FVKESK. The CDR3 has 17 amino acids. Trimming shortened V by 0 bases and J by 6 bases, and 19 bases separated the two germline ends. The CDR3 reads CASSQDRRYVDSDTQYF. The CDR3 nucleotides are TGTGCCAGCAGCCAAGATCGTCGTTATGTAGATTCTGATACGCAGTATTTT.

This chain uses TRBV4-3 with TRBJ2-1; D gene uncertain. V was cut by 4 bases and J by 0 bases, with 16 bases left in between. The CDR3 sequence is 17 residues long. The germline V gene encodes CDR1 LGHNA and CDR2 YSLEER. CDR3 sequence reads: CASSPTLGTSSYNEQFF. CDR3 nucleotide sequence: TGCGCCAGCAGCCCGACTCTAGGAACGTCCTCCTACAATGAGCAGTTCTTC.

The chain is built from TRBV6-1 and TRBJ2-1, with 8 bases identical to TRBD1. The V and J ends lost 8 bases and 8 bases, in that order; junction bases with no gene match: 8. CDR1 MNHNS and CDR2 SASEGT come from the germline V gene. The CDR3 has 13 residues. CDR3: CASGGQAWDEQFF. The CDR3 coding sequence is TGTGCCAGCGGGGGACAGGCGTGGGATGAGCAGTTCTTC.

The chain employs TRBV5-1 and TRBJ2-1, with D possibly called TRBD1 or TRBD2 (5 bases each). The CDR3 is 14 amino acids. Trimming removed 0 bases from V and 5 bases from J, with 9 bases in between. The germline CDR1 and CDR2 sequences are SGHRS and YFSETQ. DNA for the CDR3: TGCGCCAGCAGCTTGGCCGGGACCCACAATGAGCAGTTCTTC. It codes for CASSLAGTHNEQFF.

The chain combines TRBV5-4 with TRBJ2-2; 10 bases match TRBD2. Germline V gene sequence: CDR1 SGHNT, CDR2 YYREEE (reference sequence). The V and J ends lost 3 bases and 3 bases, in that order; junction bases with no gene match: 11. CDR3 length equals 18 residues. The CDR3 nucleotides read TGTGCCAGCAGCTCCTTGACCCTAGCGGGAGCCGACACCGGGGAGCTGTTTTTT. It translates to CASSSLTLAGADTGELFF.

V and J are TRBV10-3 and TRBJ1-2; 10 nucleotides match TRBD1. After removal of 2 bases from V and 6 bases from J, the junction contained 0 bases not matched to a gene. Looked up from germline, CDR1 is ENHRY and CDR2 is SYGVKD. This CDR3 comprises 13 residues. DNA for the CDR3: TGTGCCATCAGTGAGGGGACAGGGGATGGCTACACCTTC. Translation: CAISEGTGDGYTF.

The chain combines TRBV7-2 with TRBJ2-7; possible D gene TRBD2, 6 bases. CDR3 length: 13 residues. From germline, CDR1 is SGHTA and CDR2 FQGNSA. V was pared by 5 bases and J by 6 bases, with 14 bases between. The CDR3 DNA reads as TGTGCCAGCAGCCCATCCAGGCGGGGCGAGCAGTACTTC. It yields the protein CASSPSRRGEQYF.

The chain recombines TRBV7-8 with TRBJ1-4; no clear D gene. Between the trimmed V and J ends, which lost 1 base and 6 bases, there was a span of 12 bases. The germline V gene has CDR1 SGHVS and CDR2 FQNEAQ. CDR3 length: 15 amino acids. The CDR3 nucleotides read TGTGCCAGCAGCTTAGATTTCGGCCTACATGAAAAACTGTTTTTT. This sequence encodes CASSLDFGLHEKLFF. Full variable domain (remainder filled in from reference TRBV7-8 and TRBJ1-4): GAGVSQSPRYKVAKRGQDVALRCDPISGHVSLFWYQQALGQGPEFLTYFQNEAQLDKSGLPSDRFFAERPEGSVSTLKIQRTQQEDSAVYLCASSLDFGLHEKLFFGSGTQLSVL.

The V and J genes are TRBV5-1 and TRBJ1-4, with D uncertain. The CDR3 loop spans 17 amino acids. Deletions cut 0 bases from V and 8 bases from J, with 20 bases between. Germline assignment: CDR1 SGHRS and CDR2 YFSETQ. The CDR3 DNA sequence: TGCGCCAGCAGCTTGGATTATCGGACGGAACCGGAGGAAAAACTGTTTTTT. As protein: CASSLDYRTEPEEKLFF.

The chain links TRBV4-3 to TRBJ2-1; D call uncertain. Deletions cut 0 bases from V and 0 bases from J, with 12 bases between. Germline V gives CDR1 LGHNA, CDR2 YSLEER. The CDR3 is 17 amino acids. CDR3 nucleotide sequence: TGCGCCAGCAGCCAAGAGAACCATTATAGCTCCTACAATGAGCAGTTCTTC. Its protein product is CASSQENHYSSYNEQFF.

The sample holds a few counts of this clone. V gene TRBV4-3 combines with J gene TRBJ1-3; TRBD1 matches 7 bases. CDR1 is LGHNA and CDR2 is YSLEER in the germline V gene. There are 15 residues in the CDR3. Trimming took 1 base from V and 4 from J; bases not matched to a gene: 4. The CDR3 here is CASSQARGVGNTIYF. The CDR3 region has the DNA TGCGCCAGCAGCCAAGCCAGGGGGGTCGGAAACACCATATATTTT.

The V gene is TRBV28, the J gene TRBJ1-2; 9 bases are a match to TRBD1. CDR3 length equals 15 residues. The trim removed 5 bases at V and 4 bases at J, leaving 8 bases unmatched. Looked up from germline, CDR1 is MDHEN and CDR2 is SYDVKM. CDR3 in amino acids: CASSPGQGFSYGYTF. The CDR3 region has the DNA TGTGCCAGCAGTCCCGGACAGGGGTTTAGCTATGGCTACACCTTC.